What follows are 27 T cell receptor beta chains derived from one specimen sequenced in a study of blood T cell repertoires in COVID-19. Repertoires were generated with immunoSEQ multiplex PCR, while TCRdb's copy carries only in-frame clones and drops some. The profile shows 300,000 to 400,000 clones, around four fifths of them singletons. The sequenced sample consisted of peripheral blood. All receptors derive from a young man with active or convalescent COVID-19.

J is TRBJ1-5 and V is TRBV19; D call uncertain. With 6 bases removed from V and 8 bases from J, the gap between germline ends came to 11 bases. This CDR3 spans 12 amino acids. The germline CDR1 and CDR2 sequences are LNHDA and SQIVND (reference sequence). The DNA for the CDR3 is TGTGCCAGTAGCGCCAACCGGGAGCCCCAGCATTTT. It is translated as CASSANREPQHF.

The rearrangement uses TRBV30 and TRBJ2-7, with D uncertain. CDR3 length equals 13 residues. V dropped 2 bases and J dropped 6 bases, with 14 bases sitting between them. CDR1 and CDR2 from the germline V gene are GTSNPN and SVGIG (reference sequence). The chain's CDR3 is CAWSSTLKVEQYF. The DNA for the CDR3 is TGTGCCTGGAGTTCCACATTGAAAGTCGAGCAGTACTTC.

This rearrangement joins TRBV7-9 to TRBJ2-1; 7 bases map to TRBD2. The CDR3 covers 15 residues. V was clipped by 5 bases and J by 9 bases; unmatched bases: 13. The V gene's germline CDR1 is SEHNR and CDR2 FQNEAQ (reference sequence). The CDR3 reads CASSRLAGIRGEQFF. The CDR3 DNA reads as TGTGCCAGCAGCCGTTTAGCGGGCATTCGAGGTGAGCAGTTCTTC.

This clone was found once. This chain uses TRBV29-1 with TRBJ1-4; D might be TRBD1 (6 bases). The CDR3 runs 13 residues. The germline V and J ends were trimmed by 7 bases and 5 bases, with 14 bases remaining between them. Germline lookup yields CDR1 SQVTM and CDR2 ANQGSEA. Here the CDR3 DNA reads TGCAGCGGCCTACAGGGCGGAAATGAAAAACTGTTTTTT. As protein: CSGLQGGNEKLFF.

This chain joins TRBV5-4 and TRBJ2-1; 11 nucleotides match TRBD1. J lost 7 bases, V lost 4 bases, and 7 bases had no gene match. Germline CDR1 reads SGHNT; CDR2 reads YYREEE (reference sequence). The CDR3 has 15 amino acids. DNA of the CDR3: TGTGCCAGCAGCCAAGGACAGGGGGCTTCGAATGAGCAGTTCTTC. It translates to CASSQGQGASNEQFF.

This clone was seen a few times. V usage is TRBV7-3 and J usage is TRBJ2-3; perhaps TRBD2 as D (6 bases). Trimming cost V 5 bases and J 8 bases, with 14 bases left between them. Germline V CDR1 and CDR2: SGHTA, FQGTGA. This CDR3 has 13 amino acids. CDR3 DNA: TGTGCCAGCAGCCCCCAGTGGCGGGGTACGCAGTATTTT. It codes for CASSPQWRGTQYF.

This clone appeared a few times. The chain uses TRBV24-1 and TRBJ2-1; TRBD2 matches at 7 bases. The junction had 12 bases not matched to a gene; V was cut back by 4 bases and J by 7 bases. Germline loops: CDR1 KGHDR, CDR2 SFDVKD. The CDR3 runs to 16 residues. The CDR3 region has the DNA TGTGCCACCAGTGACCTAACGGGGAGGGGCCGTAATGAGCAGTTCTTC. Residues: CATSDLTGRGRNEQFF.

This chain uses TRBV4-1 with TRBJ1-4; a weak D match, TRBD1 (5 bases). The CDR3 has 15 amino acids. V lost 1 base and J 3 bases, leaving 9 bases between the germline ends. The germline gives CDR1 MGHRA, CDR2 YSYEKL. The CDR3 sequence is CASSQVQGANEKLFF. For the CDR3, the DNA is TGCGCCAGCAGCCAAGTGCAAGGGGCTAATGAAAAACTGTTTTTT.

The chain's CDR3 is CASMEGVTYNEQFF. CDR3 sequence (DNA): TGTGCCAGTATGGAGGGAGTCACCTACAATGAGCAGTTCTTC. V is TRBV19 and J is TRBJ2-1; perhaps TRBD2 as D (6 bases). Between the trimmed V and J ends, which lost 7 bases and 2 bases, there was a span of 12 bases. Germline CDR1 is LNHDA and CDR2 is SQIVND (reference sequence). The CDR3 sequence is 14 residues long.

V and J are TRBV27 and TRBJ1-1; no definite D call. Germline loops: CDR1 MNHEY, CDR2 SMNVEV (reference sequence). Trimming stripped 5 bases from V and 6 bases from J, with 19 bases between. This CDR3 region has 15 residues. CDR3 amino acids: CASSGRSPARAEAFF. The CDR3 nucleotides read TGTGCCAGCAGTGGGCGAAGCCCGGCGCGGGCTGAAGCTTTCTTT.

Turning to this clone: The sample carries other DNA sequences with the same CDR3. The genes are TRBV6-5 and TRBJ2-3; D uncertain. Trimming pared 0 bases from V and 1 base from J, leaving 5 bases between. The germline V gene has CDR1 MNHEY and CDR2 SVGAGI. This CDR3 is built from 14 residues. CDR3 sequence: CASSYSGGTDTQYF. DNA of the CDR3: TGTGCCAGCAGTTACTCGGGCGGCACAGATACGCAGTATTTT.

This clone was detected a few times. J is TRBJ1-2 and V is TRBV6-5, with 7 bases that match TRBD1. Germline CDR1 and CDR2: MNHEY and SVGAGI. The CDR3 is 15 amino acids. After removal of 4 bases from V and 5 bases from J, the junction contained 10 bases not matched to a gene. The CDR3 sequence is CASSSQGGSPYGYTF. CDR3 DNA: TGTGCCAGCAGTTCCCAGGGGGGCAGCCCATATGGCTACACCTTC.

The chain combines TRBV6-2 or TRBV6-3 with TRBJ2-3; maybe TRBD1 (6 bases). The germline V gene has CDR1 MNHEY and CDR2 SVGEGT. The V end was cut by 4 bases, the J end by 2 bases, with 10 bases between. The CDR3 is 14 residues long. This chain's CDR3 is CASSWDTFTDTQYF. DNA for the CDR3: TGTGCCAGCAGTTGGGACACATTCACAGATACGCAGTATTTT.

The chain carries TRBV29-1 and TRBJ2-7, with 9 bases matching TRBD2. Trimming took 6 bases from V and 6 from J; bases not matched to a gene: 9. Germline CDR1 and CDR2: SQVTM and ANQGSEA. The CDR3 sequence is 13 residues long. The CDR3 DNA is TGCAGCGTACCAAGCGGGAGGCTGGGCGAGCAGTACTTC. Amino acids: CSVPSGRLGEQYF.

The chain carries TRBV6-4 and TRBJ2-1; the match to TRBD1 covers 7 bases. Germline V gene data show CDR1 as MRHNA and CDR2 as SNTAGT. The CDR3 spans 13 residues. After removal of 9 bases from V and 10 bases from J, the junction contained 12 bases not matched to a gene. The CDR3 loop reads CASGQANRAEQFF. CDR3 coding DNA: TGTGCCAGTGGACAGGCCAATCGGGCCGAGCAGTTCTTC.

The CDR3 nucleotides read TGTGCCAGCAGTTTTGGGTCAGGGCCCTTCTCTGGGGCCAACGTCCTGACTTTC. It specifies CASSFGSGPFSGANVLTF. This chain links TRBV28 with TRBJ2-6, with D possibly TRBD1 on 5 matching bases. Germline values: CDR1 MDHEN, CDR2 SYDVKM. The length of the CDR3 is 18 residues. With 3 bases removed from V and 0 bases from J, the gap between germline ends came to 15 bases. Using reference TRBV28 and TRBJ2-6 for the parts outside the CDR3, the full variable domain is DVKVTQSSRYLVKRTGEKVFLECVQDMDHENMFWYRQDPGLGLRLIYFSYDVKMKEKGDIPEGYSVSREKKERFSLILESASTNQTSMYLCASSFGSGPFSGANVLTFGAGSRLTVL.

The chain links TRBV19 to TRBJ2-7; 9 bases line up with TRBD2. Germline CDR1 reads LNHDA; CDR2 reads SQIVND (reference sequence). This CDR3 has 14 amino acids. V shed 6 bases, J shed 3 bases, and the junction held 6 bases outside the gene matches. DNA for the CDR3: TGTGCCAGTAGGGAGCGCGGGGGGGACTACGAGCAGTACTTC. It is translated as CASRERGGDYEQYF.

The chain has TRBV29-1 and TRBJ2-2; 8 nucleotides match TRBD1. J was trimmed by 6 bases and V by 3 bases; bases with no gene match: 3. The germline CDR1 and CDR2 sequences are SQVTM and ANQGSEA. The CDR3 is made up of 13 amino acids. CDR3 loop: CSVDTGGAGELFF. CDR3 nucleotide sequence: TGCAGCGTTGATACAGGGGGAGCCGGGGAGCTGTTTTTT.

This rearrangement joins TRBV7-2 to TRBJ2-1; 13 nucleotides align to TRBD2. CDR1 is SGHTA and CDR2 is FQGNSA in the germline V gene. The CDR3 extends over 15 amino acids. V was pared by 5 bases and J by 7 bases, with 5 bases of the junction left unmatched. The CDR3 loop is CASSPRTSGRNEQFF. CDR3 nucleotide sequence: TGTGCCAGCAGCCCACGGACTAGCGGGAGAAATGAGCAGTTCTTC.

The CDR3 loop is CATSRGAGTYNEQFF. Written as DNA, the CDR3 is TGTGCCACCAGCAGAGGGGCGGGGACCTACAATGAGCAGTTCTTC. The chain couples TRBV15 to TRBJ2-1, with D maybe TRBD2 (6 bases). V shed 1 base and J shed 2 bases, with 9 bases lying between them. The CDR3 is 15 residues long. Germline lookup yields CDR1 LNHNV and CDR2 YYDKDF (reference sequence).

V and J are TRBV7-2 and TRBJ1-5; no definite D call. V was trimmed by 1 base and J by 8 bases, leaving 9 bases between them. Germline V lookup: CDR1 SGHTA, CDR2 FQGNSA. The CDR3 has 13 residues. The CDR3 region is CASSLGMEEPQHF. The DNA of the CDR3 is TGTGCCAGCAGCTTAGGTATGGAGGAGCCCCAGCATTTT.

The chain employs TRBV30 and TRBJ2-3; 10 bases are a match to TRBD1. V shed 3 bases, J shed 13 bases, and the junction held 4 bases outside the gene matches. Germline CDR1 GTSNPN, CDR2 SVGIG (reference sequence). The CDR3 runs 11 residues. The CDR3 DNA sequence: TGTGCCTGGAGGGGGACAGGGGTAAAGTATTTT. Its translation is CAWRGTGVKYF.

The chain combines TRBV5-6 with TRBJ2-5, with unresolved D. The ends were cut back, 0 bases at V and 7 bases at J, with 4 bases in the middle. This CDR3 has 11 amino acids. Germline values: CDR1 SGHDT, CDR2 YYEEEE. The chain's CDR3 is CASSLAGTQYF. DNA of the CDR3: TGTGCCAGCAGCTTGGCCGGGACCCAGTACTTC.

This chain connects TRBV4-3 to TRBJ2-7, with TRBD2 as a possible D gene (6 bases). V lost 8 bases to trimming and J lost 3 bases, with 14 bases between them. Germline V gene lookup returns CDR1 LGHNA and CDR2 YSLEER. The CDR3 sequence is 13 residues long. The CDR3 DNA sequence: TGCGCCAGCTTGGGACTCTTACACTACGAGCAGTACTTC. Translation: CASLGLLHYEQYF.

The chain recombines TRBV11-2 with TRBJ2-1; D is ambiguous. Germline loops: CDR1 SGHAT, CDR2 FQNNGV. The CDR3 consists of 13 residues. Trimming took off 1 base at V and 6 bases at J, with 7 bases between the two ends. The CDR3 loop reads CASSLGLRNEQFF. Written as DNA, the CDR3 is TGTGCCAGCAGCTTAGGACTCCGCAATGAGCAGTTCTTC.

The genes are TRBV27 and TRBJ2-3, with 10 bases matching TRBD1. Germline V CDR1 and CDR2: MNHEY, SMNVEV (reference sequence). The CDR3 is 16 amino acids. Trimming cost V 5 bases and J 6 bases; bases outside gene matches: 11. The CDR3 DNA is TGTGCCAGCAGTCCAGGGACAGGGGTCTTTGAGGATACGCAGTATTTT. Protein product: CASSPGTGVFEDTQYF.

This chain joins TRBV11-2 and TRBJ2-7; 10 bases map to TRBD2. V lost 4 bases and J lost 6; bases outside the gene matches: 6. Per germline, CDR1 SGHAT and CDR2 FQNNGV. This CDR3 contains 14 residues. The CDR3 is CASSYGTSVGEQYF. The CDR3 nucleotides are TGTGCCAGCAGCTATGGGACTAGCGTCGGCGAGCAGTACTTC. The complete variable domain, with remaining parts taken from reference TRBV11-2 and TRBJ2-7, reads EAGVAQSPRYKIIEKRQSVAFWCNPISGHATLYWYQQILGQGPKLLIQFQNNGVVDDSQLPKDRFSAERLKGVDSTLKIQPAKLEDSAVYLCASSYGTSVGEQYFGPGTRLTVT.